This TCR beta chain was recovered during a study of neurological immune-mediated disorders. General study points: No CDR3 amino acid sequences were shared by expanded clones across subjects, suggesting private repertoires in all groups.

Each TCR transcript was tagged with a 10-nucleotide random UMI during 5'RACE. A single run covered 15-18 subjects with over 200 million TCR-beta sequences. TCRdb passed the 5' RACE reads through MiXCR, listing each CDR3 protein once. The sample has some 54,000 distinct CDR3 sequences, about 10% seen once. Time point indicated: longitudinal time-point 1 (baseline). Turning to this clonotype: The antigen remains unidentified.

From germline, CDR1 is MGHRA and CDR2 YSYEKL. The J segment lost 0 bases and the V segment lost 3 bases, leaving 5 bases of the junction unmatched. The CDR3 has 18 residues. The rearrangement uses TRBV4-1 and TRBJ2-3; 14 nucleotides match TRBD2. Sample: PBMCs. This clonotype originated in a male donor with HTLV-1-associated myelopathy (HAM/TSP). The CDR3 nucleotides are TGCGCCAGCAGCCACCGGACTAGCGGGGGGACTAGCACAGATACGCAGTATTTT. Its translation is CASSHRTSGGTSTDTQYF.